These 9 T cell receptor beta chains share one sample of origin, sequenced in a study of response to subunit inactivated influenza vaccine. MiXCR was run by TCRdb on the RT-PCR reads, yielding one entry per CDR3 protein. Of about 500,000 distinct CDR3 sequences in the sample, 15% to 20% were seen once. The sequenced sample was CD4+ T cells sorted from PBMCs, obtained 23 months after vaccination. All receptors come from a man aged 50 to 75 who received an inactivated influenza vaccine.

This clonotype was counted at least ten times. The V call is TRBV27, the J call TRBJ2-4; 7 positions match TRBD1. With V trimmed by 4 bases and J by 6 bases, 3 bases remained unmatched. The CDR3 length is 13 residues. Germline V lookup: CDR1 MNHEY, CDR2 SMNVEV (reference sequence). For the CDR3, the DNA is TGTGCCAGCAGTTCAAGACAGGGAAACATTCAGTACTTC. This gives the protein CASSSRQGNIQYF.

The chain combines TRBV28 with TRBJ2-3, with 8 bases that match TRBD2. The CDR3 has 15 amino acids. CDR1 is MDHEN and CDR2 is SYDVKM in the germline V gene. Trimming took 5 bases from V and 4 from J; bases not matched to a gene: 8. The CDR3 is CASSTAGGRADTQYF. DNA for the CDR3: TGTGCCAGCAGTACCGCGGGGGGCCGTGCAGATACGCAGTATTTT.

Written as DNA, the CDR3 is TGTGCCAGCAGCCACAGAGGGAAGCCCCAGCATTTT. This encodes CASSHRGKPQHF. The V gene is TRBV12-3 or TRBV12-4, the J gene TRBJ1-5, with D unresolved. The CDR3 has 12 residues. V was cut by 6 bases and J by 8 bases, with 11 bases left in between.

This chain joins TRBV7-2 and TRBJ2-5; 8 bases fit TRBD2. CDR1 is SGHTA, CDR2 FQGNSA, per germline. The V and J ends lost 1 base and 5 bases, in that order; junction bases with no gene match: 12. The CDR3 has 17 amino acids. Here the CDR3 reads CASSLGKLAVPRETQYF. DNA of the CDR3: TGTGCCAGCAGCTTAGGAAAACTAGCGGTCCCTAGGGAGACCCAGTACTTC.

This clonotype has a handful of counts. V usage is TRBV30 and J usage is TRBJ1-1; TRBD1 is a possible D gene (5 bases). The CDR3 covers 14 residues. CDR1 is GTSNPN and CDR2 is SVGIG in the germline V gene (reference sequence). The V end lost 8 bases, the J end lost 4 bases, and 20 bases lay between the germline ends. This CDR3 reads CALGRVKGSTEAFF. DNA of the CDR3: TGTGCCCTCGGCAGGGTTAAAGGGAGCACTGAAGCTTTCTTT.

This chain joins TRBV5-1 and TRBJ1-3, with 7 positions matching TRBD1. Trimming took 4 bases from V and 0 from J; bases not matched to a gene: 7. CDR1 is SGHRS, CDR2 YFSETQ, per germline. The CDR3 runs 16 residues. The CDR3 nucleotides are TGCGCCAGCAGCGGGGGACAGACCGTCTCTGGAAACACCATATATTTT. As protein: CASSGGQTVSGNTIYF.

CDR3 loop: CASSRWEGWNEQFF. The CDR3 region has the DNA TGTGCCAGCAGCAGGTGGGAGGGGTGGAATGAGCAGTTCTTC. The chain combines TRBV6-4 with TRBJ2-1; 7 bases line up with TRBD2. Trimming at V came to 6 bases and at J to 7 bases, leaving 9 bases not matched to a gene. This CDR3 is 14 amino acids long. Germline V lookup: CDR1 MRHNA, CDR2 SNTAGT.

About this clonotype: A much larger clone differs by one base, so this may be a read error. CDR3 residues: CTTSNREGSYEQYF. As DNA, the CDR3 is TGTACCACCTCAAACAGGGAGGGATCCTACGAGCAGTACTTC. This chain joins TRBV24-1 and TRBJ2-7, with D perhaps matching TRBD2 (7 bases). This CDR3 comprises 14 residues. Germline CDR1 reads KGHDR; CDR2 reads SFDVKD.

V and J are TRBV28 and TRBJ1-5, with 8 bases lining up with TRBD1. The CDR3 loop spans 15 amino acids. Germline CDR1 reads MDHEN; CDR2 reads SYDVKM. J lost 5 bases, V lost 7 bases, and 10 bases had no gene match. CDR3 amino acids: CASITQQGGYQPQHF. The DNA of the CDR3 is TGTGCCAGCATCACACAACAGGGGGGATATCAGCCCCAGCATTTT.